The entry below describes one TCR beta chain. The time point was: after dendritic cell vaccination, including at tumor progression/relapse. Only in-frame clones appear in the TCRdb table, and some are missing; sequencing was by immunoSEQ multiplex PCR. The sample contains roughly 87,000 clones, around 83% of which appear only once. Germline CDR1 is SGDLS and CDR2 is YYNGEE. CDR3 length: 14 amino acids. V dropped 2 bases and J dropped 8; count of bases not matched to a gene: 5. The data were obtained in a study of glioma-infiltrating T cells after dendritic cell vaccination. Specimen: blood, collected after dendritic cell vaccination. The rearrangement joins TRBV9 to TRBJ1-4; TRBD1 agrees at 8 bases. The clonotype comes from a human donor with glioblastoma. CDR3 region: CASSVTGEGEKLFF. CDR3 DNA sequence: TGTGCCAGCAGCGTGACAGGGGAGGGCGAAAAACTGTTTTTT.